This TCR beta chain was obtained from a study of blood T cells in healthy people across ages. Overall study: Per two T cells, about one barcoded beta molecule was captured through template switching.

Alongside a J-beta primer mix, a sample-barcoded 5' primer served in a second PCR lasting roughly 7 to 11 cycles. Via MiXCR, TCRdb re-called the 5' RACE reads, giving one row per CDR3 protein. The sample gives just under 750,000 distinct CDR3 sequences, over 20% of which show up once; roughly a fifth is in the top ten. Per individual sample, total RNA of at least 5.5 micrograms was extracted. This clonotype has more than one count but fewer than ten. The CDR3 is made up of 12 amino acids. Looked up from germline, CDR1 is LGHDT and CDR2 is YNNKEL (reference sequence). The ends lost 3 bases at V and 14 bases at J; junction bases unmatched: 8.

Sequenced input: blood. The clonotype originates from a man aged 65-85 years in good health. The chain links TRBV3-1 to TRBJ2-5; TRBD2 agrees at 8 bases. CDR3 sequence: CASSHSGLEGYF. The CDR3 DNA follows: TGTGCCAGCAGCCACTCGGGACTAGAAGGTTACTTC.